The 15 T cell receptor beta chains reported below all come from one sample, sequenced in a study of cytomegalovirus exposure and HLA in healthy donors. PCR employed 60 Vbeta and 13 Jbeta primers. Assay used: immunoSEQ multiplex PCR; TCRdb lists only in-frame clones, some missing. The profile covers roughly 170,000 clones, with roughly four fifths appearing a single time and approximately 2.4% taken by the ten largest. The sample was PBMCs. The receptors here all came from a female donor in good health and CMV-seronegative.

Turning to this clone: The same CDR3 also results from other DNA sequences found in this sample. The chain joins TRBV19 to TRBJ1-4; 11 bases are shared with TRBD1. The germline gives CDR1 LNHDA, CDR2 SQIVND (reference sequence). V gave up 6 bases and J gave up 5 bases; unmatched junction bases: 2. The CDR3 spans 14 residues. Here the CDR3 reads CASRGTGGNEKLFF. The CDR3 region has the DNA TGTGCCAGTAGGGGGACAGGGGGGAATGAAAAACTGTTTTTT.

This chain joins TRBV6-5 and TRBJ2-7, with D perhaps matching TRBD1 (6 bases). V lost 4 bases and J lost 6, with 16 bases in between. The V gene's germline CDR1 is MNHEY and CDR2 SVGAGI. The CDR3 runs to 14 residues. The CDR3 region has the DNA TGTGCCAGCAGTTTAGACAGGTCGGGGAGCGAGCAGTACTTC. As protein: CASSLDRSGSEQYF.

CDR3 bases: TGTGCCAGCAGTTTATCTGGGCTGTTGCTACCTACCAACTATGGCTACACCTTC. It yields the protein CASSLSGLLLPTNYGYTF. V usage is TRBV27 and J usage is TRBJ1-2, with unresolved D. The CDR3 sequence is 18 residues long. The V end was cut by 0 bases, the J end by 2 bases, with 19 bases between. CDR1 MNHEY and CDR2 SMNVEV come from the germline V gene (reference sequence).

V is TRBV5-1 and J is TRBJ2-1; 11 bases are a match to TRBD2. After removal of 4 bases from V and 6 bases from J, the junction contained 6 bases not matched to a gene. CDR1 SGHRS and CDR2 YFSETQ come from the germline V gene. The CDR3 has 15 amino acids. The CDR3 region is CASSPTSGNTNEQFF. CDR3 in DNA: TGCGCCAGCAGCCCGACTAGCGGGAACACCAATGAGCAGTTCTTC.

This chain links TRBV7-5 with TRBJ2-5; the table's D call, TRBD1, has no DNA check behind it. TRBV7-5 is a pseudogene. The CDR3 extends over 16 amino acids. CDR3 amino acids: CARSLDHRGQQETQYF. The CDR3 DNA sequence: TGTGCCAGAAGCTTGGACCATCGGGGACAGCAAGAGACCCAGTACTTC.

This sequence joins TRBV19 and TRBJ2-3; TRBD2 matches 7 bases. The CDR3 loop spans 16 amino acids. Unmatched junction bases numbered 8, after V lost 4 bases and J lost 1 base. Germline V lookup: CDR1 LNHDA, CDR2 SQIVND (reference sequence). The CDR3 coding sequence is TGTGCCAGTAGTACCTCGCGGGGGTCCCGCACAGATACGCAGTATTTT. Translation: CASSTSRGSRTDTQYF.

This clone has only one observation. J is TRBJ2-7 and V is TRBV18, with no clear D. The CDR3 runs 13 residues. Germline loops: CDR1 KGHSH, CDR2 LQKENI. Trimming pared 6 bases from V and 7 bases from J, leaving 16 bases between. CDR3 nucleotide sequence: TGTGCCAGCTCGTCGAACGAGCTGAAAGAGCAGTACTTC. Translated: CASSSNELKEQYF.

In nucleotides, the CDR3 is TGCGCCAGCAGCCCCGGCTATGGCTACACCTTC. As protein: CASSPGYGYTF. The genes are TRBV5-1 and TRBJ1-2; D gene ambiguous. V dropped 4 bases and J dropped 4 bases, with 5 bases sitting between them. The CDR3 has 11 residues. Germline V gene sequence: CDR1 SGHRS, CDR2 YFSETQ.

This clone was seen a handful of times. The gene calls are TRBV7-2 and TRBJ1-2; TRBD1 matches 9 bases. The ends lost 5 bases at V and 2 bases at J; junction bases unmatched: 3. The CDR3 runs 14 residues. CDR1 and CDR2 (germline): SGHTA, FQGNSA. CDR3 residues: CASSPDRGNYGYTF. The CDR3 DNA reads TGTGCCAGCAGCCCGGACAGGGGAAACTATGGCTACACCTTC.

CDR3 loop: CSVRPPGGYEQYF. The CDR3 DNA follows: TGCAGCGTTCGTCCCCCAGGGGGCTACGAGCAGTACTTC. V gene TRBV29-1 combines with J gene TRBJ2-7; 7 bases map to TRBD1. After removal of 5 bases from V and 3 bases from J, the junction contained 7 bases not matched to a gene. This CDR3 has 13 residues. From germline, CDR1 is SQVTM and CDR2 ANQGSEA.

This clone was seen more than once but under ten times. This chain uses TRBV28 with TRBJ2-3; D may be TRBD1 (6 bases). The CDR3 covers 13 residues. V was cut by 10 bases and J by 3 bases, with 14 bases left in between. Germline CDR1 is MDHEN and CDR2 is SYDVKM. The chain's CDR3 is CANRKQGTDTQYF. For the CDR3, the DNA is TGTGCCAACCGAAAACAGGGAACAGATACGCAGTATTTT.

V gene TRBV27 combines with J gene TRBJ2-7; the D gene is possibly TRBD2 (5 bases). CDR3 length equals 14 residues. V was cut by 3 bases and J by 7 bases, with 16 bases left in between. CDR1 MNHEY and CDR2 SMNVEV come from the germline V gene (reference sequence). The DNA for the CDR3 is TGTGCCAGCAGTTTTGGGCAGCGGCCAAGGGAGCAGTACTTC. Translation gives CASSFGQRPREQYF.

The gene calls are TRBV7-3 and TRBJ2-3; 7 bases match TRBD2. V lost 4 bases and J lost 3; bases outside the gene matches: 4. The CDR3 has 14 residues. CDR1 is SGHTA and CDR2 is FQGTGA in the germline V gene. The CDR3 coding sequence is TGTGCCAGCAGCTCTCGGGACTATACAGATACGCAGTATTTT. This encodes CASSSRDYTDTQYF.

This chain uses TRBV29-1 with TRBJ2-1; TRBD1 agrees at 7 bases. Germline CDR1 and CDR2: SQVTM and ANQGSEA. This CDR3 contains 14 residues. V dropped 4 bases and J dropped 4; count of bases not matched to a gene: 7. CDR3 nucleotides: TGCAGCGTTGGGCGACAGGGCGGATACAATGAGCAGTTCTTC. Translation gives CSVGRQGGYNEQFF.

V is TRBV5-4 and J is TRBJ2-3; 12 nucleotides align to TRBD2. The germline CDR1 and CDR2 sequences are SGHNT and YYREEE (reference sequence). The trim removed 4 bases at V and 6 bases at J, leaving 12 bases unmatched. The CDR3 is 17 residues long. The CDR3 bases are TGTGCCAGCAGCCCGGGTCCGACTAGCGGGGGCTTGGATACGCAGTATTTT. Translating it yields CASSPGPTSGGLDTQYF.